A selection of T cell receptor beta chains follows, all from one sample in a study of blood T cell repertoires in COVID-19. Sequenced by immunoSEQ multiplex PCR; TCRdb stores in-frame clones only, minus some. The profile shows 140,000 to 150,000 clones, about 86% of them singletons. The material sequenced was peripheral blood. These receptors all come from a woman in her forties or fifties with active or convalescent COVID-19. Both conserved end residues are part of each CDR3. D genes are given only for firm matches. The size of a clone is reported for some rows only, either as once, few or many, or as a class for expanded clones.

>TRBJ1-3|.|TRBV4-2|.|11
TGTGCCAGCAGCCAAGGCAGTGCCATATATTTT
CASSQGSAIYF
>TRBJ2-1|TRBD2|TRBV5-1|.|19
TGCGCCAGCAGCCTCGGACTAGCCCTTAAAAGGGACTCCTACAATGAGCAGTTCTTC
CASSLGLALKRDSYNEQFF
>TRBJ2-1|TRBD2|TRBV28|.|15
TGTGCCAGCAGTTTCCCGGGACTAGCGGGACATGAGCAGTTCTTC
CASSFPGLAGHEQFF
>TRBJ2-7|.|TRBV5-5|.|15
TGTGCCAGCAGCTTTCCAATCGCTGGCATACCCGAGCAGTACTTC
CASSFPIAGIPEQYF
>TRBJ2-2|.|TRBV15|once|16
TGTGCCACCAGCAGAGCTAGGACTCCCGTTGAGGGGGAGCTGTTTTTT
CATSRARTPVEGELFF
>TRBJ1-5|TRBD1|TRBV27|.|16
TGTGCCAGTTCAGGGGGCCCATATAGTAGCAATCAGCCCCAGCATTTT
CASSGGPYSSNQPQHF
>TRBJ1-2|.|TRBV19|.|14
TGTGCCAGTAGACGACAGATGGAGAACTATGGCTACACCTTC
CASRRQMENYGYTF
>TRBJ1-1|.|TRBV3-1/TRBV3-2|.|12
TGTGCCAGCAGCCAAGTCAGGTCTGAAGCTTTCTTT
CASSQVRSEAFF
>TRBJ1-3|TRBD1|TRBV5-1|.|17
TGCGCCAGCAGCTCAACCGGGACAGCTTACTCTGGAAACACCATATATTTT
CASSSTGTAYSGNTIYF
>TRBJ2-1|.|TRBV6-5|.|15
TGTGCCAGCAGTTCTGGAGGACTTCGGGCAAATGAGCAGTTCTTC
CASSSGGLRANEQFF
>TRBJ1-3|.|TRBV25-1|.|13
TGTGCCAGCAGTGAACAGGGGGGAAACACCATATATTTT
CASSEQGGNTIYF
>TRBJ1-6|.|TRBV28|few|12
TGTGCCAGCAGCCGGGGTGATTCACCCCTCCACTTT
CASSRGDSPLHF
>TRBJ2-7|.|TRBV15|.|15
TGTGCCACCAGCACTCCCAAGGGGGTAGCCTACGAGCAGTACTTC
CATSTPKGVAYEQYF
>TRBJ1-1|.|TRBV6-6|once|12
TGTGCCGCCACAAGGGGTAACACTGAAGCTTTCTTT
CAATRGNTEAFF
>TRBJ2-5|TRBD2|TRBV6-2/TRBV6-3|.|15
TGTGCCAGCAGTCAGGGACTAGCCCCCCCAGGGACCCAGTACTTC
CASSQGLAPPGTQYF
>TRBJ2-1|TRBD2|TRBV6-1|few|15
TGTGCCAGCAGTGAACAGACTAGCGGGCGGACGTGGCAGTTCTTC
CASSEQTSGRTWQFF
>TRBJ1-1|TRBD1|TRBV4-2|few|16
TGTGCCAGCAGCCAAGATAGGGACAGGGTTAACACTGAAGCTTTCTTT
CASSQDRDRVNTEAFF
>TRBJ2-7|.|TRBV4-2|once|16
TGTGCCAGCAGCCAAGTTCTCAGGGGGGAGACCTACGAGCAGTACTTC
CASSQVLRGETYEQYF
>TRBJ1-5|.|TRBV7-2|.|15
TGTGCCAGCAGCAAAAAGGGAGTTGGCAATCAGCCCCAGCATTTT
CASSKKGVGNQPQHF
>TRBJ2-3|.|TRBV29-1|.|14
TGCAGCGTTGTGGGGGGAACGAACACAGATACGCAGTATTTT
CSVVGGTNTDTQYF
>TRBJ2-1|TRBD1|TRBV6-4|.|13
TGTGCCAGCAGTGAGGACAGGGAAGGAGAGCAGTTCTTC
CASSEDREGEQFF
>TRBJ2-7|.|TRBV6-6|.|15
TGTGCCAGCAGTTACTCGCAGTCTAGCTCCTACGAGCAGTACTTC
CASSYSQSSSYEQYF
>TRBJ2-4|.|TRBV5-1|.|14
TGCGCCAGCAGCGCGGGACAGTCACTAAACATTCAGTACTTC
CASSAGQSLNIQYF
>TRBJ1-1|TRBD1|TRBV6-7|.|16
TGTGCCAGCAGTGGAATACCGGGACAGGTGTACACTGAAGCTTTCTTT
CASSGIPGQVYTEAFF
>TRBJ2-1|TRBD2|TRBV24-1|once|16
TGTGCCACCAGTGACCCCAGCGGGAGCTCCTACAATGAGCAGTTCTTC
CATSDPSGSSYNEQFF
>TRBJ1-1|.|TRBV4-2|.|13
TGTGCCAGCAAGGGGCAGGGGACCACTGAAGCTTTCTTT
CASKGQGTTEAFF
>TRBJ2-1|.|TRBV6-1|.|16
TGTGCCAGCAGTGCAACAGGGTCGAGCTCCTACAATGAGCAGTTCTTC
CASSATGSSSYNEQFF
>TRBJ2-2|.|TRBV27|.|14
TGTGCCAGCAGTTGGACTCCGAACACCGGGGAGCTGTTTTTT
CASSWTPNTGELFF
>TRBJ2-1|.|TRBV5-1|.|14
TGCGCAAGCAGCTTAACTCCGACGGCGGGTGAGCAGTTCTTC
CASSLTPTAGEQFF
>TRBJ2-5|.|TRBV7-2|.|16
TGTGCCAGCAGACCGGACAGTTCCTGGTACCAAGAGACCCAGTACTTC
CASRPDSSWYQETQYF
>TRBJ1-5|.|TRBV4-3|.|15
TGCGCCAGCAGCCAAGGGGCGACAGACAATCAGCCCCAGCATTTT
CASSQGATDNQPQHF
>TRBJ1-2|.|TRBV6-1|.|15
TGTGCCAGCAGTGAGAGAGTCAGGGGCAACTATGGCTACACCTTC
CASSERVRGNYGYTF
>TRBJ2-1|.|TRBV29-1|.|14
TGCAGCGTTTCGTTCAGGGGCTCCTACAATGAGCAGTTCTTC
CSVSFRGSYNEQFF
>TRBJ1-2|.|TRBV4-1|.|13
TGCGCCAGCAGCCAAGATCGAGGACTTGGCTACACCTTC
CASSQDRGLGYTF
>TRBJ2-3|.|TRBV7-2|.|16
TGTGCCAGCAGCGCATCCGGGACAAAGGGGACAGATACGCAGTATTTT
CASSASGTKGTDTQYF
>TRBJ1-2|TRBD1|TRBV19|.|14
TGTGCCAGTAGTCTAAAGGACAGGGGCTATGGCTACACCTTC
CASSLKDRGYGYTF
>TRBJ2-6|.|TRBV18|.|18
TGTGCCAGCTCTCCGATTTCGGATCCCGCAGGGGGGGCCAACGTCCTGACTTTC
CASSPISDPAGGANVLTF
>TRBJ1-3|.|TRBV18|.|17
TGTGCCAGCTCACCTACAGATCTGGGGGGCTCTGGAAACACCATATATTTT
CASSPTDLGGSGNTIYF
>TRBJ1-3|.|TRBV7-8|.|15
TGTGCCAGCAGCTTAGGCGGATACTCTGGAAACACCATATATTTT
CASSLGGYSGNTIYF
>TRBJ2-5|.|TRBV18|.|17
TGTGCCAGCTCACCAAGGGCGGGGGCCGATTACCAAGAGACCCAGTACTTC
CASSPRAGADYQETQYF
>TRBJ2-1|TRBD2|TRBV6-5|.|14
TGTGCCAGCAGGGGAGCGGGAGGGTATGGTGAGCAGTTCTTC
CASRGAGGYGEQFF
>TRBJ2-7|.|TRBV9|.|13
TGTGCCAGCAGGACCGGACAGTCCTACGAGCAGTACTTC
CASRTGQSYEQYF
>TRBJ2-4|.|TRBV18|.|17
TGTGCCAGCTCACCGTTGGTGGGACATCTAGCCAAAAACATTCAGTACTTC
CASSPLVGHLAKNIQYF
>TRBJ2-7|.|TRBV6-5|.|15
TGTGCCAGCAGTCCGCCGGACCGAGCGGGCATCGAGCAGTACTTC
CASSPPDRAGIEQYF